This TCR beta chain originates from a study of response to subunit inactivated influenza vaccine. Study results and limitations: Each seasonal influenza vaccination, the authors suggested, recruits few new T cells.

This clonotype was recorded many times. Antigen specificity is unknown. Trimming stripped 7 bases from V and 0 bases from J, with 2 bases between. This CDR3 contains 12 residues. Germline CDR1 KGHDR, CDR2 SFDVKD. TCRdb ran MiXCR on the RT-PCR reads and lists one entry per CDR3 protein. The sample contains roughly 160,000 distinct CDR3 sequences, roughly a tenth of which appear only once. This sample comprised CD8+ T cells sorted from PBMCs, obtained around 25 months after vaccination. The receptor's source is a man aged 50 to 75 who received an inactivated influenza vaccine. The chain recombines TRBV24-1 with TRBJ2-2; D unclear. The CDR3 is CATRPNTGELFF. CDR3 coding DNA: TGTGCCACCAGGCCGAACACCGGGGAGCTGTTTTTT.